A single sample gave rise to the 10 T cell receptor beta chains below, sequenced in a study of human T cells and chemical hapten exposure. Time point in this sample: patch test 1, 2 weeks after DPC sensitization. Treatment indicated: therapeutic diphenylcyclopropenone sensitization with weekly scalp DPC. From the RACE reads, TCRdb called clonotypes with MiXCR, one entry per CDR3 protein. The repertoire holds 350,000 or so distinct CDR3 sequences, with 6% to 8.5% as singletons. Sequenced here: whole blood, sampled in connection with sensitization to the hapten diphenylcyclopropenone (DPC). The source is a woman between 18 and 29 years old with alopecia areata. Some clones in this sample may be carry-over from other donors' samples.

This clonotype was counted ten times or more. The V and J genes are TRBV5-1 and TRBJ1-6, with D possibly matching TRBD1 (6 bases). The length of the CDR3 is 14 residues. V was pared by 5 bases and J by 6 bases, with 12 bases between. Germline loops: CDR1 SGHRS, CDR2 YFSETQ. The CDR3 is CASSSGQPNSPLHF. In nucleotides, the CDR3 is TGCGCCAGCAGTTCTGGACAGCCTAATTCACCCCTCCACTTT. Drawing the rest from reference TRBV5-1 and TRBJ1-6, the complete variable domain is KAGVTQTPRYLIKTRGQQVTLSCSPISGHRSVSWYQQTPGQGLQFLFEYFSETQRNKGNFPGRFSGRQFSNSRSEMNVSTLELGDSALYLCASSSGQPNSPLHFGNGTRLTVT.

This clonotype was detected only a few times. The CDR3 loop reads CASSRDTPPETQYF. CDR3 DNA: TGTGCCAGCAGCCGGGACACCCCTCCAGAGACCCAGTACTTC. The chain has TRBV12-3 or TRBV12-4 and TRBJ2-5, with TRBD1 as a possible D gene (6 bases). Deletions cut 6 bases from V and 4 bases from J, with 15 bases between. The CDR3 is 14 amino acids.

The V and J genes are TRBV6-5 and TRBJ1-1; no reliable D call. The CDR3 is 13 residues long. Germline assignment: CDR1 MNHEY and CDR2 SVGAGI. Trimming pared 4 bases from V and 3 bases from J, leaving 9 bases between. CDR3 sequence: CASSFHLDTEAFF. The CDR3 DNA sequence: TGTGCCAGCAGTTTCCATCTGGACACTGAAGCTTTCTTT.

This clonotype was seen only a few times. The chain links TRBV7-9 to TRBJ1-1; D is perhaps TRBD1 (5 bases). The V end lost 0 bases, the J end lost 4 bases, and 21 bases lay between the germline ends. The CDR3 consists of 18 residues. The V gene's germline CDR1 is SEHNR and CDR2 FQNEAQ (reference sequence). The CDR3 region is CASSLAGRATKSATEAFF. The DNA of the CDR3 is TGTGCCAGCAGCTTAGCGGGCAGGGCTACGAAAAGTGCCACTGAAGCTTTCTTT.

This clonotype was seen a few times. The chain is built from TRBV29-1 and TRBJ2-2, with a possible D match to TRBD1 (5 bases). Germline assignment: CDR1 SQVTM and CDR2 ANQGSEA. Trimming pared 1 base from V and 7 bases from J, leaving 10 bases between. The CDR3 is 13 amino acids. In nucleotides, the CDR3 is TGCAGCGTTGAAGGGGGCGCCGTCGGGGAGCTGTTTTTT. As protein: CSVEGGAVGELFF.

This clonotype was seen repeatedly, ten times or more. The chain combines TRBV20-1 with TRBJ2-5, with D possibly being TRBD2 (6 bases). The CDR3 length is 16 residues. V was shortened by 0 bases and J by 2 bases, with 16 bases between the two germline ends. Looked up from germline, CDR1 is DFQATT and CDR2 is SNEGSKA (reference sequence). In nucleotides, the CDR3 is TGCAGTGCTAGAGATATTTTGGGGGGAGCACAAGAGACCCAGTACTTC. Its protein product is CSARDILGGAQETQYF.

J is TRBJ1-2 and V is TRBV4-3, with D maybe TRBD1 (5 bases). The CDR3 covers 13 residues. The V end was cut by 1 base, the J end by 8 bases, with 11 bases between. Germline V gene data show CDR1 as LGHNA and CDR2 as YSLEER. CDR3: CASSQGTGAGYTF. The CDR3 DNA reads TGCGCCAGCAGCCAAGGGACCGGGGCCGGCTACACCTTC.

This clonotype appeared a few times. The chain is built from TRBV18 and TRBJ1-4; TRBD1 agrees at 9 bases. The germline V gene has CDR1 KGHSH and CDR2 LQKENI. CDR3 length equals 15 residues. Trimming took 0 bases from V and 8 from J; bases not matched to a gene: 4. The CDR3 DNA follows: TGTGCCAGCTCACCACCGGGACAGGGTTTAGAAAAACTGTTTTTT. Protein sequence: CASSPPGQGLEKLFF.

The J gene is TRBJ1-2, the V gene TRBV28; possible D gene TRBD1, 6 bases. Germline CDR1 reads MDHEN; CDR2 reads SYDVKM. Trimming cost V 0 bases and J 8 bases, with 19 bases left between them. The CDR3 has 16 residues. The CDR3 here is CASSLWAGAGILGYTF. The CDR3 nucleotides are TGTGCCAGCAGTTTATGGGCAGGGGCCGGCATCTTGGGCTACACCTTC.

This clonotype was seen a handful of times. This chain links TRBV11-2 with TRBJ1-3, with D unresolved. This CDR3 has 16 amino acids. CDR1 is SGHAT and CDR2 is FQNNGV in the germline V gene. V was trimmed by 0 bases and J by 0 bases, leaving 9 bases between them. For the CDR3, the DNA is TGTGCCAGCAGCTTAGACTCCTCTGCCTCTGGAAACACCATATATTTT. This sequence encodes CASSLDSSASGNTIYF. Full variable domain (remainder filled in from reference TRBV11-2 and TRBJ1-3): EAGVAQSPRYKIIEKRQSVAFWCNPISGHATLYWYQQILGQGPKLLIQFQNNGVVDDSQLPKDRFSAERLKGVDSTLKIQPAKLEDSAVYLCASSLDSSASGNTIYFGEGSWLTVV.